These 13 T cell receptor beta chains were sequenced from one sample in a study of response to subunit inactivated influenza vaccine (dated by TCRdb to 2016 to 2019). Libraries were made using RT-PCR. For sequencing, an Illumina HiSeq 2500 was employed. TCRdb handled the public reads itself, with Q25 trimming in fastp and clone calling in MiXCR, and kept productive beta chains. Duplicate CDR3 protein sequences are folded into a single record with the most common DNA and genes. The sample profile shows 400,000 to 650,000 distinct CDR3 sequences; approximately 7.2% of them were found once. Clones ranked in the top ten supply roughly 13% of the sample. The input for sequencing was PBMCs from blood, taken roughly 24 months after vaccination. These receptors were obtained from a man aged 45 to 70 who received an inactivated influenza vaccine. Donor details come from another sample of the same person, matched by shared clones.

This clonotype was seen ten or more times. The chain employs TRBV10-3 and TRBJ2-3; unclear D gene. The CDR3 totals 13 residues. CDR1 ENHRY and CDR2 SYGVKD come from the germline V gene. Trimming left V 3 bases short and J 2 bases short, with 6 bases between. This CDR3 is CAISDRNTDTQYF. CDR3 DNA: TGTGCCATCAGTGACAGGAACACAGATACGCAGTATTTT.

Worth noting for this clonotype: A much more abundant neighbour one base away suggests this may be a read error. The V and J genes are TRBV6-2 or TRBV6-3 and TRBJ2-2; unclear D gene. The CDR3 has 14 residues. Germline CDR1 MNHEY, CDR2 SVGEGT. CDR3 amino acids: CARRLEPNTGELFF. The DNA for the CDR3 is TGTGCCCGCAGATTAGAACCGAACACCGGGGAGCTGTTTTTT.

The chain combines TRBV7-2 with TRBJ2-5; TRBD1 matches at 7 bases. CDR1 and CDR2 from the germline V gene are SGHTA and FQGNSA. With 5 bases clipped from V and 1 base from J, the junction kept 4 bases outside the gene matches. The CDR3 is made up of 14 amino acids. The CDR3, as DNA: TGTGCCAGCAGCCAGGGGACAGTCCAAGAGACCCAGTACTTC. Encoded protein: CASSQGTVQETQYF.

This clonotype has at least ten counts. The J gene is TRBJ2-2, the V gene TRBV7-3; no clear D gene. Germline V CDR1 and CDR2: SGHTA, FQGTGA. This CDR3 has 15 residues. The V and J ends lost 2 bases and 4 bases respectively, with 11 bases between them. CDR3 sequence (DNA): TGTGCCAGCAGCTTAGGTGGCCTTGGCACCGGGGAGCTGTTTTTT. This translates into CASSLGGLGTGELFF.

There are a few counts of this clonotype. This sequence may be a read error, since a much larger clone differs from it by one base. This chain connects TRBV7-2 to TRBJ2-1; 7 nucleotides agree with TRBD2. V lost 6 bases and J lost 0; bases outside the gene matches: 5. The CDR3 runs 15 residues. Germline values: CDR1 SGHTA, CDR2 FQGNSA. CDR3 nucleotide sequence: TGTGCCAGCAGTCTTAGCGGGCCCTCCTACAATGAGCAGTTCTTC. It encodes CASSLSGPSYNEQFF.

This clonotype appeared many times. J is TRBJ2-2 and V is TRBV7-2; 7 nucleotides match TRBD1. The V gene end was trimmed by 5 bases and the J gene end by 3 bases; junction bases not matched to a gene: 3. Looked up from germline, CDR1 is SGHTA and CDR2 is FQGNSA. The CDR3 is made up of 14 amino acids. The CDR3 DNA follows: TGTGCCAGCAGCCCGGGACAGTACACCGGGGAGCTGTTTTTT. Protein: CASSPGQYTGELFF.

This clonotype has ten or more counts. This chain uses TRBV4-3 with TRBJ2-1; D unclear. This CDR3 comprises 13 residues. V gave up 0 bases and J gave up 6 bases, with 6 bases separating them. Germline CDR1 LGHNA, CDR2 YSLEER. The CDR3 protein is CASSQDFVNEQFF. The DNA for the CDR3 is TGCGCCAGCAGCCAAGATTTTGTCAATGAGCAGTTCTTC.

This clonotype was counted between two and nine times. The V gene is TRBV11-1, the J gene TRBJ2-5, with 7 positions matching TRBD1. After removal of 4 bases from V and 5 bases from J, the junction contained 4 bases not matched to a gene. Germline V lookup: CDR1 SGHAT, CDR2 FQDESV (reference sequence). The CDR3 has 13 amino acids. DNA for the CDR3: TGTGCCAGCAGCTCGACAGGGTTGGAGACCCAGTACTTC. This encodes CASSSTGLETQYF.

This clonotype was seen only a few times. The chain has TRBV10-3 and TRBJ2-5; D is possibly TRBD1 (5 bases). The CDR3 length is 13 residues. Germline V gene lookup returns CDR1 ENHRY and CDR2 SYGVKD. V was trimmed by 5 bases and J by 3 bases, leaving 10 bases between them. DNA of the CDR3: TGTGCCATCAGTATACAGGCAAAAGAGACCCAGTACTTC. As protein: CAISIQAKETQYF.

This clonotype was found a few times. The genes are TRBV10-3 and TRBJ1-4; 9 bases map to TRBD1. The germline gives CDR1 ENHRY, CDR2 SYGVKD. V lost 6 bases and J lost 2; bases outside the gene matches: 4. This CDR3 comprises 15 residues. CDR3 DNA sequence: TGTGCCATCAGCCCGGGACAGGGTACTAATGAAAAACTGTTTTTT. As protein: CAISPGQGTNEKLFF.

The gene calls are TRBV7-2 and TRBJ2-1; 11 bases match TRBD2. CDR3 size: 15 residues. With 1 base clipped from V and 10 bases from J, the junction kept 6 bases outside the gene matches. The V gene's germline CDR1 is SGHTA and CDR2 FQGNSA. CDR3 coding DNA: TGTGCCAGCAGCTTAGAAAGACTAGCGGGGAACGAGCAGTTCTTC. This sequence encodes CASSLERLAGNEQFF.

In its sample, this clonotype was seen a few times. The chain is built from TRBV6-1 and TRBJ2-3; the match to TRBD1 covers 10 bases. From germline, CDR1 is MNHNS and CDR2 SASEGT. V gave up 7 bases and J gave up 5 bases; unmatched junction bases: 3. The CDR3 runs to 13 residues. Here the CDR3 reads CASTRDRGDTQYF. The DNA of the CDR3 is TGTGCCAGCACGCGGGACAGGGGAGATACGCAGTATTTT.

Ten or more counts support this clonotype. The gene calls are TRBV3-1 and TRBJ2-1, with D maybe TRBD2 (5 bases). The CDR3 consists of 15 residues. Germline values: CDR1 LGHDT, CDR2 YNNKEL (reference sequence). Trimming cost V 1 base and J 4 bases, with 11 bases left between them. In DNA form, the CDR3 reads TGTGCCAGCAGCCAAGCTTTGGGGAGTTACAATGAGCAGTTCTTC. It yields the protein CASSQALGSYNEQFF.